The sequence of this T cell receptor beta chain was determined in a study of T cell responses to AZD1222 COVID-19 vaccine. Study-wide results and limits: Breadth and depth of Spike-specific TCRs rose after two AZD1222 doses. There were vaccine-associated CD4 TCRs across spike, dominant at 160-218 and 743-854. Clonal diversity was possibly underestimated; the donors were predominantly white British and more often female.

Clones were sequenced by immunoSEQ multiplex PCR, and TCRdb holds only the in-frame ones, with some missing. Of about 130,000 clones listed, 80% to 90% are singletons. Of note for this clone: The target antigen is unknown.

Between the trimmed V and J ends, which lost 4 bases and 2 bases, there was a span of 37 bases. This CDR3 spans 22 amino acids. Germline V CDR1 and CDR2: SGHRS, YFSETQ. This clonotype was obtained from an adult in good health. This chain uses TRBV5-1 with TRBJ2-7; weak D call: TRBD1 (7 bases). The source material was peripheral blood, sampled on day 0 of AZD1222 vaccination. The CDR3 protein is CASSPTRDRRASPGLHPYEQYF. CDR3 nucleotide sequence: TGCGCCAGCAGCCCAACCCGGGACAGAAGAGCTTCACCGGGACTCCATCCCTACGAGCAGTACTTC.